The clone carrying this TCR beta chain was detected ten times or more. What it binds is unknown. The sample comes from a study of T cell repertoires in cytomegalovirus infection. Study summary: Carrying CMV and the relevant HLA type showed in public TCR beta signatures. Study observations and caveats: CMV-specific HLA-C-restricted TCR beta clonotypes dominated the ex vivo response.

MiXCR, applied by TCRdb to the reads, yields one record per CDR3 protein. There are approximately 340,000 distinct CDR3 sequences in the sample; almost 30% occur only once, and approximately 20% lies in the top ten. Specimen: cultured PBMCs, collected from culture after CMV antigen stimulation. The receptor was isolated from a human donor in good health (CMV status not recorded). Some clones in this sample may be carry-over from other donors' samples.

CDR3 in amino acids: CASTKGGGKQETQYF. The CDR3 DNA sequence: TGTGCCAGCACTAAGGGCGGGGGGAAGCAAGAGACCCAGTACTTC. V usage is TRBV7-2 and J usage is TRBJ2-5, with TRBD2 identical over 8 bases. CDR3 length: 15 residues. Germline CDR1 is SGHTA and CDR2 is FQGNSA. V was clipped by 7 bases and J by 2 bases; unmatched bases: 9.